This note documents a single T cell receptor beta chain sequence. Its antigen remains unidentified. Whether given at about 4 or about 12 weeks, second doses were pooled. These data belong to a study of T cell responses to AZD1222 COVID-19 vaccine. Points from the study as a whole: Only 5 or 6 people who got AZD1222 tested seropositive at baseline.

The repertoire was sequenced with immunoSEQ multiplex PCR; TCRdb's copy has only in-frame clones and lacks some. The sample holds 250,000 to 300,000 clones, around 93% seen once. After removal of 1 base from V and 2 bases from J, the junction contained 5 bases not matched to a gene. CDR1 and CDR2 (germline): WNHNN, SYGVQD (reference sequence). The CDR3 length is 16 residues. This chain links TRBV10-1 with TRBJ2-1; 7 bases fit TRBD1. This clonotype was sampled from an adult who received the AZD1222 COVID-19 vaccine. The material sequenced was peripheral blood, taken 28 days after the second AZD1222 dose. The CDR3 is CASSEWRQGPYNEQFF. In DNA form, the CDR3 reads TGCGCCAGCAGTGAGTGGAGACAGGGACCCTACAATGAGCAGTTCTTC.